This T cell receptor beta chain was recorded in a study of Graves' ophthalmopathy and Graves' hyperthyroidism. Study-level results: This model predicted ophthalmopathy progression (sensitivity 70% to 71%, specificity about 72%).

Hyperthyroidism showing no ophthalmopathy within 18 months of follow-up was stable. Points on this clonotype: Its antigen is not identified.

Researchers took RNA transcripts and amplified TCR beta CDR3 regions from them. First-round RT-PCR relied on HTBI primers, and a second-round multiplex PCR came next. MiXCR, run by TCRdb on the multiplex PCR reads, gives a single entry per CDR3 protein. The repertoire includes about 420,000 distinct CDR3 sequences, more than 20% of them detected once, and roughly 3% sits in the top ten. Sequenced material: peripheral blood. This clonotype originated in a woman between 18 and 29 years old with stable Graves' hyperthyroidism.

The CDR3 DNA sequence: TGTGCCAGCAGTTTTGAGGGGACACCATATGGCTACACCTTC. Translating gives CASSFEGTPYGYTF. The gene calls are TRBV28 and TRBJ1-2, with D tentatively TRBD1 (6 bases). There are 14 residues in the CDR3. V was cut by 3 bases and J by 5 bases, with 13 bases left in between. From germline, CDR1 is MDHEN and CDR2 SYDVKM.